The 19 T cell receptor beta chains reported below all come from one sample, sequenced in a study of identical twins. From the 5' RACE reads, TCRdb called clonotypes with MiXCR, one entry per CDR3 protein. This sample has hundreds of thousands of distinct CDR3 sequences; over 15% occur once, and the top ten carry around 12%. The same sample was also used in a study of T cells expressing NK-cell markers.

Sequenced sample: PBMCs. These receptors were taken from a woman between 18 and 29 years old in good health.

This clonotype was seen only a few times. The CDR3 coding sequence is TGTGCCAGCAGTCCGCCAGCCGGGACAGGGATATTGTCCTACAATGAGCAGTTCTTC. Protein: CASSPPAGTGILSYNEQFF. V gene TRBV12-3 or TRBV12-4 combines with J gene TRBJ2-1; 9 bases align to TRBD1. The V gene end was trimmed by 5 bases and the J gene end by 1 base; junction bases not matched to a gene: 15. The CDR3 contains 19 residues.

This clonotype was counted many times. This sequence joins TRBV5-1 and TRBJ2-1; tentative D call: TRBD1 (5 bases). CDR1 is SGHRS, CDR2 YFSETQ, per germline. Deletions cut 1 base from V and 0 bases from J, with 8 bases between. This CDR3 region has 15 residues. The CDR3 nucleotides read TGCGCCAGCAGCTTGTCAGGGCCCTCCTACAATGAGCAGTTCTTC. The encoded protein is CASSLSGPSYNEQFF.

The chain uses TRBV7-2 and TRBJ2-1; D is unclear. CDR1 and CDR2 (germline): SGHTA, FQGNSA. The CDR3 extends over 15 amino acids. With 1 base removed from V and 9 bases from J, the gap between germline ends came to 16 bases. The CDR3 sequence is CASSLVPASWGEQFF. In nucleotides, the CDR3 is TGTGCCAGCAGCTTAGTTCCAGCCAGCTGGGGTGAGCAGTTCTTC.

The V call is TRBV7-2, the J call TRBJ2-2; 7 bases fit TRBD1. V was pared by 2 bases and J by 4 bases, with 4 bases of the junction left unmatched. The germline CDR1 and CDR2 sequences are SGHTA and FQGNSA. The CDR3 spans 15 residues. The CDR3 nucleotides read TGTGCCAGCAGCTTAAAAGGGGGCTTCACCGGGGAGCTGTTTTTT. Protein product: CASSLKGGFTGELFF.

The chain recombines TRBV6-1 with TRBJ1-1, with D possibly matching TRBD1 (5 bases). The CDR3 is made up of 16 amino acids. Germline CDR1 and CDR2: MNHNS and SASEGT. The germline V and J ends were trimmed by 4 bases and 4 bases, with 19 bases remaining between them. In nucleotides, the CDR3 is TGTGCCAGCAGTGGAAGAGGCACATTCACAGGCACTGAAGCTTTCTTT. As protein: CASSGRGTFTGTEAFF.

The sample holds a few counts of this clonotype. V gene TRBV20-1 combines with J gene TRBJ2-7; D perhaps matches TRBD1 (5 bases). Germline V CDR1 and CDR2: DFQATT, SNEGSKA (reference sequence). This CDR3 comprises 11 residues. Trimming pared 0 bases from V and 6 bases from J, leaving 6 bases between. The CDR3 bases are TGCAGTGCTAGAGAGGGGCTCGAGCAGTACTTC. Translating it yields CSAREGLEQYF.

The chain recombines TRBV30 with TRBJ2-7, with D possibly matching TRBD1 (6 bases). Trimming took off 1 base at V and 2 bases at J, with 12 bases between the two ends. This CDR3 contains 14 residues. Germline V gene lookup returns CDR1 GTSNPN and CDR2 SVGIG (reference sequence). The CDR3 region has the DNA TGTGCCTGGAGTGGCACAGGGTTAACCTACGAGCAGTACTTC. This gives the protein CAWSGTGLTYEQYF.

This sequence joins TRBV6-2 or TRBV6-3 and TRBJ2-7, with 10 nucleotides matching TRBD2. The CDR3 loop spans 16 amino acids. Germline CDR1 is MNHEY and CDR2 is SVGEGT. V dropped 4 bases and J dropped 6; count of bases not matched to a gene: 12. The CDR3 sequence: CASSSKRLAGAGEQYF. CDR3 DNA: TGTGCCAGCAGTTCCAAACGGCTAGCGGGAGCGGGCGAGCAGTACTTC.

In this sample, this clonotype turned up once. The CDR3 loop reads CASSQDGGVSVLTF. In DNA form, the CDR3 reads TGCGCCAGCAGCCAAGACGGAGGGGTCAGCGTCCTGACTTTC. The genes are TRBV4-3 and TRBJ2-6, with D possibly TRBD2 on 6 matching bases. Trimming took 0 bases from V and 12 from J, leaving 12 bases between them. CDR3 length: 14 residues. In germline, CDR1 is LGHNA, CDR2 YSLEER.

This clonotype was seen a few times. The chain is built from TRBV10-3 and TRBJ2-7, with a possible D match to TRBD2 (6 bases). With 4 bases removed from V and 3 bases from J, the gap between germline ends came to 19 bases. The CDR3 loop spans 16 amino acids. Germline lookup yields CDR1 ENHRY and CDR2 SYGVKD. CDR3 in DNA: TGTGCCATCAGTGGGGGGGATTCGGAGGTTATCTACGAGCAGTACTTC. Its protein product is CAISGGDSEVIYEQYF.

V is TRBV7-8 and J is TRBJ2-5; 12 bases are a match to TRBD2. V shed 1 base and J 11 bases; nucleotides not matched to a gene: 8. CDR3 length: 15 amino acids. Germline CDR1 is SGHVS and CDR2 is FQNEAQ. In DNA form, the CDR3 reads TGTGCCAGCAGCTTAGTTGCTAGCGGGAGGGGATGGCAGTACTTC. This sequence encodes CASSLVASGRGWQYF.

The V gene is TRBV24-1, the J gene TRBJ1-2, with TRBD1 identical over 8 bases. The CDR3 is made up of 14 amino acids. Looked up from germline, CDR1 is KGHDR and CDR2 is SFDVKD. Trimming cost V 5 bases and J 13 bases; bases outside gene matches: 14. CDR3 loop: CATSGSGQGAVITF. CDR3 nucleotides: TGTGCCACCAGTGGGTCAGGACAGGGCGCTGTTATCACCTTC.

The rearrangement joins TRBV18 to TRBJ2-1; 12 nucleotides match TRBD2. Germline V lookup: CDR1 KGHSH, CDR2 LQKENI. V trimming: 3 bases; J trimming: 8 bases; junction bases outside the gene matches: 5. This CDR3 comprises 15 residues. In DNA form, the CDR3 reads TGTGCCAGCTCACCCCCTAGCGGGGGGGGCCATGAGCAGTTCTTC. Translated: CASSPPSGGGHEQFF.

J is TRBJ2-7 and V is TRBV20-1; 11 bases match TRBD1. This CDR3 has 13 residues. Germline V gene sequence: CDR1 DFQATT, CDR2 SNEGSKA (reference sequence). V lost 4 bases and J lost 6; bases outside the gene matches: 5. The chain's CDR3 is CSATGQGGAEQYF. The CDR3, as DNA: TGCAGTGCTACGGGACAGGGGGGTGCCGAGCAGTACTTC.

The chain uses TRBV2 and TRBJ2-1; weak D call: TRBD1 (6 bases). The CDR3 is 18 residues long. Trimming shortened V by 2 bases and J by 0 bases, and 17 bases separated the two germline ends. Per the germline V gene, CDR1 is SNHLY and CDR2 is FYNNEI. CDR3 sequence reads: CASSERRGGRSSYNEQFF. The CDR3 bases are TGTGCCAGCAGTGAAAGGAGAGGGGGACGGAGCTCCTACAATGAGCAGTTCTTC.

The chain recombines TRBV13 with TRBJ1-6; the match to TRBD1 covers 10 bases. The trim removed 5 bases at V and 9 bases at J, leaving 7 bases unmatched. The CDR3 consists of 15 residues. CDR1 and CDR2 (germline): PRHDT, FYEKMQ (reference sequence). Here the CDR3 DNA reads TGTGCCAGCAGCACTGGGACAGGGGTTATTTCACCCCTCCACTTT. The encoded protein is CASSTGTGVISPLHF. The full variable domain, its missing parts supplied by reference TRBV13 and TRBJ1-6, is AAGVIQSPRHLIKEKRETATLKCYPIPRHDTVYWYQQGPGQDPQFLISFYEKMQSDKGSIPDRFSAQQFSDYHSELNMSSLELGDSALYFCASSTGTGVISPLHFGNGTRLTVT.

The genes are TRBV20-1 and TRBJ1-1, with TRBD1 matching over 9 bases. Germline V gene data show CDR1 as DFQATT and CDR2 as SNEGSKA (reference sequence). This CDR3 is 15 amino acids long. Trimming at V came to 4 bases and at J to 4 bases, leaving 10 bases not matched to a gene. The CDR3 loop reads CSAKSSTGGGTEAFF. CDR3 in DNA: TGCAGTGCTAAATCCTCAACAGGGGGCGGCACTGAAGCTTTCTTT.

The CDR3 DNA sequence: TGCAGTCTAGGTCAGGGGTGGGGGAACACTGAAGCTTTCTTT. The encoded protein is CSLGQGWGNTEAFF. J is TRBJ1-1 and V is TRBV20-1; D may be TRBD1 (6 bases). V was clipped by 8 bases and J by 1 base, with 17 bases between them. This CDR3 spans 14 amino acids. Germline V gives CDR1 DFQATT, CDR2 SNEGSKA (reference sequence).

CDR3 nucleotides: TGTGCCAGCAGCTTCGGGACCCAGAGCTCCTACAATGAGCAGTTCTTC. Its protein is CASSFGTQSSYNEQFF. This sequence joins TRBV7-2 and TRBJ2-1; D tentatively fits TRBD1 or TRBD2 (5 bases each). This CDR3 is built from 16 residues. Germline values: CDR1 SGHTA, CDR2 FQGNSA. V lost 3 bases to trimming and J lost 0 bases, with 12 bases between them.